This is a list of T cell receptor beta chains from one sample in a study of blood T cells in healthy people across ages. TCRdb reprocessed the 5' RACE reads via MiXCR and lists one record per CDR3 protein. The sample holds roughly 800,000 distinct CDR3 sequences; roughly 64% are singletons and the top ten take roughly 22%. Sequenced: blood. All receptors derive from a man aged 25-45 years in good health. The CDR3 runs from the conserved cysteine through the conserved F or W. Clone size, where shown, is once, few, many, or a class for clones that have expanded.

j_call clone_size v_call cdr3_aa
TRBJ2-3 . TRBV24-1 CATGTSGLDTQYF
TRBJ1-2 few TRBV4-3 CASSPADRGANYGYTF
TRBJ2-7 . TRBV18 CASSPGEGATDEQYF
. . TRBV7-9 CASSLIVGGQTQYF
TRBJ2-5 few TRBV5-1 CASSDVDRGNQETQYF
TRBJ1-1 . TRBV29-1 CSLSRGLNTEAFF
TRBJ1-6 . TRBV7-2 CASSPLLGGSPLHF
TRBJ2-1 . TRBV20-1 CSAPPSGPDNEQFF
TRBJ1-2 . TRBV20-1 CSARRGARGYTF
TRBJ1-1 few TRBV4-2 CASSQDRSPGIPTEAFF